Listed below are T cell receptor beta chains from one sample, sequenced in a study of blood T cell repertoires in COVID-19. Clones were sequenced by immunoSEQ multiplex PCR, and TCRdb holds only the in-frame ones, with some missing. The table records hundreds of thousands of clones, roughly 89% of them present only once. The sample consisted of peripheral blood. The receptors come from a woman aged 40-49 years with COVID-19, enrolled during active disease. Both conserved end residues are part of each CDR3. A D gene is named only where the DNA matches it firmly. Clone size, where shown, is once, few, many, or a class for clones that have expanded.

cdr3_nt cdr3_aa v_call d_call clone_size j_call
TGTGCCAGCAGTGAAGGGACAAGGGGGGCCAACGTCCTGACTTTC CASSEGTRGANVLTF TRBV2 - once TRBJ2-6
TGCGCCAGCAGCCAAGAATGGGGGGATAGCAATCAGCCCCAGCATTTT CASSQEWGDSNQPQHF TRBV4-3 - - TRBJ1-5
TGTGCCAGCAGGGACCATACAGGGGGCCTAGCGGGACGGCGCATCTACGAGCAGTACTTC CASRDHTGGLAGRRIYEQYF TRBV6-4 - - TRBJ2-7
TGTGCCAGCAGCTCGGGAGTCCGAAACACCATATATTTT CASSSGVRNTIYF TRBV3-1/TRBV3-2 - - TRBJ1-3
TGTGCCACCCATTGGAACGGGGGAAACTCCTATAATTCACCCCTCCACTTT CATHWNGGNSYNSPLHF TRBV28 - - TRBJ1-6
TGCGCCAGCAGACTGGGGGCGGCTAACTATGGCTACACCTTC CASRLGAANYGYTF TRBV5-1 - - TRBJ1-2
TGTGCCAGTAGTATAAAGGACTTCTACGAGCAGTACTTC CASSIKDFYEQYF TRBV19 - - TRBJ2-7
TGTGCCAGCAGCCAGGGAGGCTACACCTTC CASSQGGYTF TRBV28 - once TRBJ1-2
TGTGCCGGGTCGGACAGGGGGCTTGGCAATCAGCCCCAGCATTTT CAGSDRGLGNQPQHF TRBV28 TRBD1 - TRBJ1-5
TGTGCCAGCTCACCTTCGGGGGAGGCCTACACCTTC CASSPSGEAYTF TRBV18 - - TRBJ1-2
TGTGCCAGCAGCCAAGGGACAGGGCCGGATACGCAGTATTTT CASSQGTGPDTQYF TRBV6-2/TRBV6-3 TRBD1 few TRBJ2-3
TGTGCCAGCAGTCCGCGGCCAGACAATGAGCAGTTCTTC CASSPRPDNEQFF TRBV12-3/TRBV12-4 - - TRBJ2-1
TGTGCCAGCAGCTTGTTTGGAGACAGCAGCAATCAGCCCCAGCATTTT CASSLFGDSSNQPQHF TRBV7-8 - - TRBJ1-5
TGTGCCAGCAGCCGCAAGGGGGGGAATTACGAGCAGTACTTC CASSRKGGNYEQYF TRBV5-4 - few TRBJ2-7
TGTGCCAGCGGACCGGACAGGGCGAACACTGAAGCTTTCTTT CASGPDRANTEAFF TRBV28 TRBD1 - TRBJ1-1
TGTGCCAGCAGCTTACTCAGCGGGGGGGCCCCCAATGAGCAGTTCTTC CASSLLSGGAPNEQFF TRBV7-8 TRBD2 - TRBJ2-1
TGCGCCAGCAGCCAGAAGGGATTTAGCGGGGGGGAGCAGTTCTTC CASSQKGFSGGEQFF TRBV4-3 TRBD2 - TRBJ2-1
TGTGCCAGCAGACGGGAGTACCAAGAGACCCAGTACTTC CASRREYQETQYF TRBV7-2 - - TRBJ2-5
TGTGCCAGCTGCCCTCTTCGGGGCTCTGGAAACACCATATATTTT CASCPLRGSGNTIYF TRBV5-6 - - TRBJ1-3
TGCGCCAGCAGTGGACAGCCGAACACTGAAGCTTTCTTT CASSGQPNTEAFF TRBV10-1 - few TRBJ1-1
TGCGCCAGCAGCTTGGAAGTTAGCGGGAGGGCCGCGGATAATGAGCAGTTCTTC CASSLEVSGRAADNEQFF TRBV5-1 TRBD2 - TRBJ2-1
TGTGCCAGCAGCAAAGGACAGGGAGGGTACGAGCAGTACTTC CASSKGQGGYEQYF TRBV9 - - TRBJ2-7
TGTGCCAGCAGCTCCACCGGGACAGATGTTTCGAGGTTGGACAATGAGCAGTTCTTC CASSSTGTDVSRLDNEQFF TRBV7-2 TRBD1 - TRBJ2-1
TGTGCCAGCAATCCTCGGGGTTCCGTTGATCAGCCCCAGCATTTT CASNPRGSVDQPQHF TRBV6-6 - - TRBJ1-5
TGTGCCAGCAGCCAAGTGGCGGGGAACACTGAAGCTTTCTTT CASSQVAGNTEAFF TRBV4-2 - - TRBJ1-1
TGTGCCAGCAGTTTCACCCGGGGGAACACCGGGGAGCTGTTTTTT CASSFTRGNTGELFF TRBV27 - - TRBJ2-2
TGTGCCAGTAGTATAAATATTCCGGGACTGCGTGAAAAACTGTTTTTT CASSINIPGLREKLFF TRBV19 - - TRBJ1-4
TGCAGCGTTGAAGGACAGGGTGAAGGCAATGAGCAGTTCTTC CSVEGQGEGNEQFF TRBV29-1 TRBD1 - TRBJ2-1
TGTGCCAGCAGTTCTCAGGAGACCCAGTACTTC CASSSQETQYF TRBV12-3/TRBV12-4 - once TRBJ2-5
TGTGCCAGCTCACCACCGAACAGTATGAACACTGAAGCTTTCTTT CASSPPNSMNTEAFF TRBV18 - - TRBJ1-1
TGCAGTGCCCGGCTCAGGTATGAAGCTTTCTTT CSARLRYEAFF TRBV20-1 - - TRBJ1-1
TGTGCCAGCAGCTTAACTGGACAGGGCGGAACTGAAGCTTTCTTT CASSLTGQGGTEAFF TRBV11-2 TRBD1 - TRBJ1-1
TGTGCCAGCAGCTTAGATCCCCGACTCTTGAACACTGAAGCTTTCTTT CASSLDPRLLNTEAFF TRBV7-2 - - TRBJ1-1
TGTGCCAGCAGCTTAGAGGGGGGGAGCGATCCCATAAACACCATATATTTT CASSLEGGSDPINTIYF TRBV7-2 - - TRBJ1-3
TGTGCCACCAGCCCCCAACAGGGGGTCACTGAAGCTTTCTTT CATSPQQGVTEAFF TRBV15 TRBD1 - TRBJ1-1
TGCAGTGCCGGCTCTGGAAACACCATATATTTT CSAGSGNTIYF TRBV20-1 - - TRBJ1-3
TGTGCCAGGGAGGATAACTCTGGAAACACCATATATTTT CAREDNSGNTIYF TRBV2 - - TRBJ1-3
TGTGCCAGCAATGTCGCCGGGTACGAGCAGTACTTC CASNVAGYEQYF TRBV7-2 - - TRBJ2-7
TGTGCCAGCAGCTTAGTCCAGGGCTACATCTACAATGAGCAGTTCTTC CASSLVQGYIYNEQFF TRBV7-9 - - TRBJ2-1
TGTGCCAGCAGCCAACCCCTAACAGGGAAGGGCTACACCTTC CASSQPLTGKGYTF TRBV6-5 - - TRBJ1-2
TGTGCCAGCTCACCACGGGACAGGGACGGCTACACCTTC CASSPRDRDGYTF TRBV18 TRBD1 - TRBJ1-2
TGTGCCAGCAGCTTATCCCCCTCAGGAGTAGCGGGAAAATACAATGAGCAGTTCTTC CASSLSPSGVAGKYNEQFF TRBV11-2 TRBD2 - TRBJ2-1
TGTGCCACCAGCAGAGCGGGGACAGGTCGGTCTGAAGCTTTCTTT CATSRAGTGRSEAFF TRBV15 TRBD1 once TRBJ1-1
TGTGCCAGCAGCGAAACAACCGGGACAAGAGGCTCTGGAAACACCATATATTTT CASSETTGTRGSGNTIYF TRBV9 - - TRBJ1-3
TGTGCCAGCAGCTTGATTAGCACCGGGGAGCTGTTTTTT CASSLISTGELFF TRBV7-3 - - TRBJ2-2
TGTGCCAGTAGTATAGAGGATGGGGCCGAGCAGTACTTC CASSIEDGAEQYF TRBV19 - - TRBJ2-7
TGTGCCAGCAGTTACGTTGTTAGCAGTCAGCCCCAGCATTTT CASSYVVSSQPQHF TRBV6-2/TRBV6-3 - - TRBJ1-5
TGTGCCAGCAGCGTAGTAGCGGGAGGGCCGTATTACGAGCAGTACTTC CASSVVAGGPYYEQYF TRBV9 TRBD2 - TRBJ2-7
TGTGCCAGCAGCCATACCGGGACAGCCTCCTACGAGCAGTACTTC CASSHTGTASYEQYF TRBV14 TRBD1 - TRBJ2-7
TGCGCCAGCAGCTTGGGGCTAGCGGGGGGCCAAGAGACCCAGTACTTC CASSLGLAGGQETQYF TRBV5-1 TRBD2 once TRBJ2-5
TGTGCTAGCAGCCAACCCCAGCGGGAAATAAGCAATCAGCCCCAGCATTTT CASSQPQREISNQPQHF TRBV7-7 - - TRBJ1-5
TGCGCCAGCAGCTCCACCGGGACAGGGGTCGAGCAGTACTTC CASSSTGTGVEQYF TRBV5-1 TRBD1 - TRBJ2-7
TGTGCCAGCAGTTACTCGGGGGGGCAGGGCGAGCAGTACTTC CASSYSGGQGEQYF TRBV6-6 - - TRBJ2-7